This T cell receptor beta chain was recovered during a study of blood T cell repertoires in COVID-19. The CDR3 totals 15 residues. V lost 7 bases, J lost 2 bases, and 7 bases stayed unmatched. Germline V gene sequence: CDR1 SNHLY, CDR2 FYNNEI. TCRdb's table, derived via immunoSEQ multiplex PCR, lists solely in-frame clones and lacks some. The sample includes some 300,000 clones, roughly 86% of them seen just once. This chain joins TRBV2 and TRBJ1-4; 7 bases fit TRBD1. The sequenced sample consisted of PBMCs or T cells enriched from blood (not recorded which). This TCR came from a woman between 45 and 65 years old who had been exposed to COVID-19. CDR3 in amino acids: CASNWDSGTNEKLFF. The CDR3 coding sequence is TGTGCCAGCAACTGGGACAGCGGGACTAATGAAAAACTGTTTTTT.